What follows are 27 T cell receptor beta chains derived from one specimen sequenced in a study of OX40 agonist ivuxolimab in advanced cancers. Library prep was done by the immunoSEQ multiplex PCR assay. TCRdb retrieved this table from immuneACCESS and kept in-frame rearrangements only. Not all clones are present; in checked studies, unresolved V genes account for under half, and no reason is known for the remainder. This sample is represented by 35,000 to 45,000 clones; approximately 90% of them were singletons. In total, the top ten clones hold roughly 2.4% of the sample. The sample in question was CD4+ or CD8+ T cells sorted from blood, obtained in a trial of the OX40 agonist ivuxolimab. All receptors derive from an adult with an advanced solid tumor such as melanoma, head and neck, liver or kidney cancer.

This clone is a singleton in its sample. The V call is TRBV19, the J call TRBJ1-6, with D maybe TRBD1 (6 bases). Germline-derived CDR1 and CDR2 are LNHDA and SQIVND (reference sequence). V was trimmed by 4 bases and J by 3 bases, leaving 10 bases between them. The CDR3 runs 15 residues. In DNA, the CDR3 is TGTGCCAGTAGTAGCGGACAGCTCTATAATTCACCCCTCCACTTT. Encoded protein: CASSSGQLYNSPLHF.

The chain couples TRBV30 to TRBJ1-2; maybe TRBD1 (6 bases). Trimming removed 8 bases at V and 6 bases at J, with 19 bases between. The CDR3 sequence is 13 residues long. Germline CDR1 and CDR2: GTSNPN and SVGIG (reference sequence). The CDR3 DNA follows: TGTGCCCTTACAGGGACCCTTAGGGATGGCTACACCTTC. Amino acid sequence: CALTGTLRDGYTF.

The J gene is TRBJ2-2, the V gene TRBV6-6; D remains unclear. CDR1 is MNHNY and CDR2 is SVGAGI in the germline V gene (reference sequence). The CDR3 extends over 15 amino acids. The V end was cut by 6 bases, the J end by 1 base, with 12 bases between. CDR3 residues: CASSQTPRNTGELFF. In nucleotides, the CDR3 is TGTGCCAGCAGCCAAACACCCAGGAACACCGGGGAGCTGTTTTTT.

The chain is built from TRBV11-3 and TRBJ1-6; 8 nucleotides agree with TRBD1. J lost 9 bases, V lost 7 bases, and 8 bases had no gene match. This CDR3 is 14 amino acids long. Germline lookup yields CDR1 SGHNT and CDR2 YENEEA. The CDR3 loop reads CASTPGTGTSPLHF. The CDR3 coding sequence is TGTGCCAGCACCCCCGGGACAGGCACTTCACCCCTCCACTTT.

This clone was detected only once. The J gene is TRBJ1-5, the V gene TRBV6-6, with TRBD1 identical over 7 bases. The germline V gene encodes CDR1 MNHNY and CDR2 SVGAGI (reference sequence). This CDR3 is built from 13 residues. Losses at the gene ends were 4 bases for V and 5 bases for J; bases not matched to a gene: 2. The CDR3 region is CASSWGTDQPQHF. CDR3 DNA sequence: TGTGCCAGCAGTTGGGGGACAGATCAGCCCCAGCATTTT.

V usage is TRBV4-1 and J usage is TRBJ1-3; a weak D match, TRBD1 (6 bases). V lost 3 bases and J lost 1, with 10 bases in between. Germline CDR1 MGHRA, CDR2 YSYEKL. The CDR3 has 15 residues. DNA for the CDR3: TGCGCCAGCAGCCACGAAGGGGGTTCTGGAAACACCATATATTTT. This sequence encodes CASSHEGGSGNTIYF.

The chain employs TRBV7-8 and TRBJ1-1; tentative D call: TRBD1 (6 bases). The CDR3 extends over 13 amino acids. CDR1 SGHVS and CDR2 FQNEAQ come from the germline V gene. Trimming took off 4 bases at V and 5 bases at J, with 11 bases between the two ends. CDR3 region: CASSSFTGTEAFF. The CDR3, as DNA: TGTGCCAGCAGCTCGTTTACAGGGACTGAAGCTTTCTTT.

The CDR3 DNA reads TGTGCCAGCAGTGTAGGACAGTCCTCGAAAGAGACCCAGTACTTC. The encoded protein is CASSVGQSSKETQYF. This chain links TRBV25-1 with TRBJ2-5; TRBD1 might be the D (6 bases). Looked up from germline, CDR1 is MGHDK and CDR2 is SYGVNS. The CDR3 is made up of 15 amino acids. The ends were cut back, 4 bases at V and 3 bases at J, with 15 bases in the middle.

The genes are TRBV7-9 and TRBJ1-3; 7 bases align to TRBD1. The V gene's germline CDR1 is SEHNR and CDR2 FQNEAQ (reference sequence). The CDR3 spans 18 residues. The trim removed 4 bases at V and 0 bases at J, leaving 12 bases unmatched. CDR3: CASSSPDRVAGSGNTIYF. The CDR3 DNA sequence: TGTGCCAGCAGCTCCCCAGACAGGGTAGCCGGCTCTGGAAACACCATATATTTT.

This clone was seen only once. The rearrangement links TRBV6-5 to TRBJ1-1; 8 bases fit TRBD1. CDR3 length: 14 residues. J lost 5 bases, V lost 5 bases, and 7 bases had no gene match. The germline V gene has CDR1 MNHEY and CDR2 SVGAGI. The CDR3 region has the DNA TGTGCCAGCAGTCTACAGGGGGGCGATACTGAAGCTTTCTTT. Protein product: CASSLQGGDTEAFF.

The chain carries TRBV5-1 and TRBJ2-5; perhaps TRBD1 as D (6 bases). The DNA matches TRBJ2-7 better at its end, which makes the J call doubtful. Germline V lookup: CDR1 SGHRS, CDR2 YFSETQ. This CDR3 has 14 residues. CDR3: CASSATGTTYEQYF. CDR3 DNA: TGCGCCAGCAGCGCTACAGGGACCACCTACGAGCAGTACTTC.

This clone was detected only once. CDR3 residues: CASSLGHLSTNEKLFF. For the CDR3, the DNA is TGTGCCAGCAGCTTGGGACACCTATCAACTAATGAAAAACTGTTTTTT. The chain is built from TRBV5-6 and TRBJ1-4, with D uncertain. CDR3 size: 16 residues. Germline V gene data show CDR1 as SGHDT and CDR2 as YYEEEE. The germline V and J ends were trimmed by 0 bases and 0 bases, with 9 bases remaining between them.

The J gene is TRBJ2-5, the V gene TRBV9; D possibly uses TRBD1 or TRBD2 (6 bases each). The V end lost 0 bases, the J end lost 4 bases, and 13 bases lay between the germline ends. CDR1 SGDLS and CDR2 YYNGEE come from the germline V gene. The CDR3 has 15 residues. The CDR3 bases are TGTGCCAGCAGCGTAGGGGGGGCTTTGGGAGAGACCCAGTACTTC. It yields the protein CASSVGGALGETQYF.

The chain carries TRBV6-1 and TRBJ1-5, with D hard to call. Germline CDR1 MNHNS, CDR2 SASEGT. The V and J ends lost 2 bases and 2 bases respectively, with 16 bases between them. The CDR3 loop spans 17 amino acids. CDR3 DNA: TGTGCCAGCAGTGAACTCGTGTCGCCGAGGGGCAATCAGCCCCAGCATTTT. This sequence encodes CASSELVSPRGNQPQHF.

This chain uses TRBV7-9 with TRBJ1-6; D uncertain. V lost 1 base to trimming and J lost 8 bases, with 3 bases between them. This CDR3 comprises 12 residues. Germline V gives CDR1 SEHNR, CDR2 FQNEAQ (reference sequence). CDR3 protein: CASSLDDSPLHF. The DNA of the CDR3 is TGTGCCAGCAGCTTAGATGATTCACCCCTCCACTTT.

CDR3 DNA: TGTGCCAGCAGCTGGGGGATTAGGGAAGATACGCAGTATTTT. Protein: CASSWGIREDTQYF. This sequence joins TRBV5-6 and TRBJ2-3; D might be TRBD1 or TRBD2, each matching 5 bases. Germline V gives CDR1 SGHDT, CDR2 YYEEEE. The CDR3 consists of 14 residues. V was cut by 3 bases and J by 5 bases, with 13 bases left in between.

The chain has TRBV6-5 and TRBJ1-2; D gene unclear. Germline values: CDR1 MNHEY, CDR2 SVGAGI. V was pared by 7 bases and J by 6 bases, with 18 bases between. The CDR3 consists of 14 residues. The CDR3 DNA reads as TGTGCCAGCACCCCATCATCCCACGAGGATGGCTACACCTTC. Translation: CASTPSSHEDGYTF.

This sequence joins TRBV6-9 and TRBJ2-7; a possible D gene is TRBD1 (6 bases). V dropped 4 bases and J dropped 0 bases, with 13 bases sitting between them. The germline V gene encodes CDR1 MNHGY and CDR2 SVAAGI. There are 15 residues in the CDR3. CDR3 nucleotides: TGTGCCAGCAGTTCCCTCCGGACAGACTCCTACGAGCAGTACTTC. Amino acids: CASSSLRTDSYEQYF.

The CDR3 DNA reads TGTGCCAGCAGCCCCAGGGACAGCCCAAACATTCAGTACTTC. It codes for CASSPRDSPNIQYF. The chain links TRBV7-2 to TRBJ2-4; 7 positions agree with TRBD1. Germline trimming cut 5 bases from V and 6 bases from J; bases unmatched to any gene: 7. The CDR3 contains 14 residues. The germline CDR1 and CDR2 sequences are SGHTA and FQGNSA.

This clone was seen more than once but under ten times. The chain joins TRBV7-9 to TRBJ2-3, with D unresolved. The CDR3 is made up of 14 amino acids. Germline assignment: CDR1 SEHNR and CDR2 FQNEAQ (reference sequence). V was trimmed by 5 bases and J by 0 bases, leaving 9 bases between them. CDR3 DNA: TGTGCCAGCAGCCCACAGTCTAGCACAGATACGCAGTATTTT. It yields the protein CASSPQSSTDTQYF.

Here the CDR3 reads CASSLFLSSPLHF. CDR3 DNA: TGTGCCAGCAGCCTATTTCTTAGTTCACCCCTCCACTTT. The chain combines TRBV14 with TRBJ1-6, with no clear D. Germline V lookup: CDR1 SGHDN, CDR2 FVKESK. V was pared by 4 bases and J by 9 bases, with 10 bases between. The CDR3 runs 13 residues. Filled out from reference TRBV14 and TRBJ1-6, the complete variable domain reads EAGVTQFPSHSVIEKGQTVTLRCDPISGHDNLYWYRRVMGKEIKFLLHFVKESKQDESGMPNNRFLAERTGGTYSTLKVQPAELEDSGVYFCASSLFLSSPLHFGNGTRLTVT.

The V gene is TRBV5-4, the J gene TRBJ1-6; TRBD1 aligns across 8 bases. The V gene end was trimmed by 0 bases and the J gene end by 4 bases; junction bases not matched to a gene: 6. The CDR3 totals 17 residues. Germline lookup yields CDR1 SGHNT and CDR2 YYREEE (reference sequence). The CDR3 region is CASSLDPRQGYNSPLHF. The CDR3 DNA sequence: TGTGCCAGCAGCTTGGACCCCAGACAGGGGTATAATTCACCCCTCCACTTT.

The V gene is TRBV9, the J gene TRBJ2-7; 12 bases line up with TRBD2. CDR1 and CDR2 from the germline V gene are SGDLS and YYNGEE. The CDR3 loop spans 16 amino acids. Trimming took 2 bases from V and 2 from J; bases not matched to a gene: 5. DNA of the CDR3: TGTGCCAGCAGCGTTCCCGGACTAGCGGGGACCTACGAGCAGTACTTC. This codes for CASSVPGLAGTYEQYF.

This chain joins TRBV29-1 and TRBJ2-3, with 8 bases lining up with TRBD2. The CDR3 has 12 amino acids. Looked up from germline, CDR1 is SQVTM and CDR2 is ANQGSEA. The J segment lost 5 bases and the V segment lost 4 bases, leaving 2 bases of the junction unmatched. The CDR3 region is CSVAAGGDTQYF. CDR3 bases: TGCAGCGTTGCCGCGGGGGGAGATACGCAGTATTTT.

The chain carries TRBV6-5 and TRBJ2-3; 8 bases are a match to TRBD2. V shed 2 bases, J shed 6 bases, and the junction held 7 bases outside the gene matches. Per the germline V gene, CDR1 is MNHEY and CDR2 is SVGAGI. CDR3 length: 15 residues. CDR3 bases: TGTGCCAGCAGTTACGGACGGGGGGGGCCCGATACGCAGTATTTT. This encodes CASSYGRGGPDTQYF.

The CDR3 loop is CASSARTGLGNTIYF. The CDR3 DNA reads as TGTGCCAGCAGTGCGAGGACAGGGCTCGGAAACACCATATATTTT. The rearrangement uses TRBV6-1 and TRBJ1-3, with 8 nucleotides matching TRBD1. Germline-derived CDR1 and CDR2 are MNHNS and SASEGT. With 4 bases clipped from V and 4 bases from J, the junction kept 6 bases outside the gene matches. CDR3 size: 15 residues.

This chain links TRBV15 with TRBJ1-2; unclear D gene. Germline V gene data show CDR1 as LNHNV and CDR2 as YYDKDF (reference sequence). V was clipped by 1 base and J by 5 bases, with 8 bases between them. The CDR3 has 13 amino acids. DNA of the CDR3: TGTGCCACCAGCAGAGCGACGGAGTATGGCTACACCTTC. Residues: CATSRATEYGYTF. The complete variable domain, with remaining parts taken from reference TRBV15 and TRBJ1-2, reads DAMVIQNPRYQVTQFGKPVTLSCSQTLNHNVMYWYQQKSSQAPKLLFHYYDKDFNNEADTPDNFQSRRPNTSFCFLDIRSPGLGDTAMYLCATSRATEYGYTFGSGTRLTVV.